These T cell receptor beta chains were read from a single sample in a study of blood T cell repertoires in COVID-19. TCRdb's copy holds only in-frame clones and misses some; the assay was immunoSEQ multiplex PCR. The sample lists a few hundred thousand clones; 88% were seen once. The sample consisted of peripheral blood. The receptors come from a woman aged 50 to 65 with COVID-19, enrolled during active disease. CDR3s leave out the opening cysteine and the closing phenylalanine or tryptophan. Each record gives: clone size, J gene, D gene, V gene, CDR3 protein. A D gene is named only where the DNA matches it firmly. Where a row states a size, it is once, few, many or the class of an expanded clone; other rows omit it.

abundance: -; j_gene: TRBJ1-1; d_gene: TRBD1; v_gene: TRBV13; CDR3aa: ASSLHRQGANSF
abundance: -; j_gene: TRBJ2-1; d_gene: TRBD2; v_gene: TRBV7-2; CDR3aa: ASSLEGTSGGYEQF
abundance: -; j_gene: TRBJ1-1; d_gene: -; v_gene: TRBV18; CDR3aa: ASSPRSEVTNTEAF
abundance: -; j_gene: TRBJ1-3; d_gene: -; v_gene: TRBV2; CDR3aa: ASSAGKVSGNTIY
abundance: -; j_gene: TRBJ1-5; d_gene: -; v_gene: TRBV25-1; CDR3aa: ASSNGVNQPQH
abundance: -; j_gene: TRBJ1-1; d_gene: -; v_gene: TRBV6-5; CDR3aa: ASSYSWAAEAF
abundance: -; j_gene: TRBJ2-7; d_gene: TRBD1; v_gene: TRBV5-1; CDR3aa: ASSSRTGRDNEQY
abundance: -; j_gene: TRBJ1-1; d_gene: -; v_gene: TRBV19; CDR3aa: ASSMISSVPAF
abundance: once; j_gene: TRBJ1-1; d_gene: -; v_gene: TRBV2; CDR3aa: ASSENSLNTEAF
abundance: -; j_gene: TRBJ2-1; d_gene: -; v_gene: TRBV7-9; CDR3aa: ASSARGTTYEQF
abundance: -; j_gene: TRBJ1-6; d_gene: -; v_gene: TRBV6-6; CDR3aa: ASSYSRSETLH
abundance: -; j_gene: TRBJ2-1; d_gene: -; v_gene: TRBV4-1; CDR3aa: ASSQGGSDDEQF
abundance: -; j_gene: TRBJ1-4; d_gene: -; v_gene: TRBV7-2; CDR3aa: ASSPARATGGEKLF
abundance: -; j_gene: TRBJ1-1; d_gene: -; v_gene: TRBV2; CDR3aa: ASIRGSANTEAF
abundance: -; j_gene: TRBJ2-3; d_gene: -; v_gene: TRBV2; CDR3aa: ASLGRQDTQY
abundance: -; j_gene: TRBJ1-2; d_gene: TRBD1; v_gene: TRBV3-1/TRBV3-2; CDR3aa: ASTMTGAERYGYT
abundance: -; j_gene: TRBJ1-2; d_gene: -; v_gene: TRBV29-1; CDR3aa: SVGEASYGYT
abundance: -; j_gene: TRBJ1-2; d_gene: -; v_gene: TRBV12-1; CDR3aa: ASSSPGSYGYT
abundance: -; j_gene: TRBJ2-1; d_gene: TRBD2; v_gene: TRBV29-1; CDR3aa: SVRETDPNEQF
abundance: -; j_gene: TRBJ1-6; d_gene: -; v_gene: TRBV20-1; CDR3aa: SASGQINSPLH
abundance: -; j_gene: TRBJ1-1; d_gene: -; v_gene: TRBV19; CDR3aa: ASSQGLWDTEAF
abundance: once; j_gene: TRBJ1-2; d_gene: -; v_gene: TRBV12-3/TRBV12-4; CDR3aa: ASSFVSYGYT
abundance: -; j_gene: TRBJ1-1; d_gene: -; v_gene: TRBV7-2; CDR3aa: ASSLIAGPGLWTEAF
abundance: -; j_gene: TRBJ2-7; d_gene: TRBD2; v_gene: TRBV5-1; CDR3aa: ASSWTSGGSYEQY
abundance: -; j_gene: TRBJ1-1; d_gene: TRBD1; v_gene: TRBV6-5; CDR3aa: ASRGGQGNTEAF
abundance: -; j_gene: TRBJ2-3; d_gene: TRBD1; v_gene: TRBV19; CDR3aa: ASSRRTGQGDTQY
abundance: -; j_gene: TRBJ2-5; d_gene: TRBD1; v_gene: TRBV6-5; CDR3aa: ASRGQGRETQY
abundance: -; j_gene: TRBJ1-1; d_gene: -; v_gene: TRBV28; CDR3aa: ASRRDTEAF
abundance: -; j_gene: TRBJ1-2; d_gene: -; v_gene: TRBV12-3/TRBV12-4; CDR3aa: ASSTREPYGYT
abundance: -; j_gene: TRBJ1-3; d_gene: -; v_gene: TRBV7-9; CDR3aa: ASSFGEVVNTIY
abundance: -; j_gene: TRBJ2-2; d_gene: -; v_gene: TRBV28; CDR3aa: ASSLYAASNTGELF
abundance: -; j_gene: TRBJ1-3; d_gene: -; v_gene: TRBV7-9; CDR3aa: ASSLMSSGNTIY
abundance: -; j_gene: TRBJ1-4; d_gene: -; v_gene: TRBV4-1; CDR3aa: ASSQPTAGGEKLF
abundance: -; j_gene: TRBJ1-4; d_gene: TRBD1; v_gene: TRBV5-1; CDR3aa: ASSLRGQGGEKLF
abundance: -; j_gene: TRBJ1-1; d_gene: -; v_gene: TRBV19; CDR3aa: ASSSPGQNTEAF
abundance: once; j_gene: TRBJ2-3; d_gene: TRBD2; v_gene: TRBV24-1; CDR3aa: ATSDLRGGGKDTQY
abundance: -; j_gene: TRBJ2-3; d_gene: -; v_gene: TRBV5-1; CDR3aa: ASSSTGYRTDTQY
abundance: -; j_gene: TRBJ1-1; d_gene: -; v_gene: TRBV3-1/TRBV3-2; CDR3aa: ASSTLVGQEAF
abundance: few; j_gene: TRBJ1-5; d_gene: -; v_gene: TRBV30; CDR3aa: AWSVRSDQPQH
abundance: -; j_gene: TRBJ1-3; d_gene: -; v_gene: TRBV9; CDR3aa: ASSPWAYSGNTIY
abundance: -; j_gene: TRBJ1-2; d_gene: -; v_gene: TRBV11-2; CDR3aa: ASSPRIFRDIYGYT
abundance: -; j_gene: TRBJ2-3; d_gene: TRBD2; v_gene: TRBV5-4; CDR3aa: ASSLTSGGTDTQY
abundance: -; j_gene: TRBJ2-1; d_gene: TRBD1; v_gene: TRBV4-2; CDR3aa: ASSPTGEVRF